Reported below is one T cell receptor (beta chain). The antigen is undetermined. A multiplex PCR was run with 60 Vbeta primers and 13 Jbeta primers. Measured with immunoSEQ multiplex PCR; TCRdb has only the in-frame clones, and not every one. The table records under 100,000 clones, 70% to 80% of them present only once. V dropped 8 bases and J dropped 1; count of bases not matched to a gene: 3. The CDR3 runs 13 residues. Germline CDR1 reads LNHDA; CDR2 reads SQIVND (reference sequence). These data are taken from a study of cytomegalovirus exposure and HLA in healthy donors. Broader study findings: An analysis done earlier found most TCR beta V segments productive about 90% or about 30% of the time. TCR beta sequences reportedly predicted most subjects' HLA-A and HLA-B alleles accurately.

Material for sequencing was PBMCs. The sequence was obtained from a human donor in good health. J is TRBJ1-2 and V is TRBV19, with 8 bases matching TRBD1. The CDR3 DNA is TGTGCCAGTTGGACAGGGATTAACTATGGCTACACCTTC. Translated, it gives CASWTGINYGYTF.